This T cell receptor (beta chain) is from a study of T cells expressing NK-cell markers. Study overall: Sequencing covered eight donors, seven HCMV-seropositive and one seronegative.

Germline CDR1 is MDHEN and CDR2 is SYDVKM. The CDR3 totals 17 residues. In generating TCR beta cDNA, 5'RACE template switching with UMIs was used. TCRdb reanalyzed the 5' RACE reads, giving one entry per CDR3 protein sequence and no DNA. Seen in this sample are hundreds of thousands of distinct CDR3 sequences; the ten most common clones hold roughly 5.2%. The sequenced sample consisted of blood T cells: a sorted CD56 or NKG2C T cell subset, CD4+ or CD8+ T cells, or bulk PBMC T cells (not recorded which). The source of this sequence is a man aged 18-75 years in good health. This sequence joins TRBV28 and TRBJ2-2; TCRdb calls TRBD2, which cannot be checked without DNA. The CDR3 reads CASSLWPSAGNTGELFF.